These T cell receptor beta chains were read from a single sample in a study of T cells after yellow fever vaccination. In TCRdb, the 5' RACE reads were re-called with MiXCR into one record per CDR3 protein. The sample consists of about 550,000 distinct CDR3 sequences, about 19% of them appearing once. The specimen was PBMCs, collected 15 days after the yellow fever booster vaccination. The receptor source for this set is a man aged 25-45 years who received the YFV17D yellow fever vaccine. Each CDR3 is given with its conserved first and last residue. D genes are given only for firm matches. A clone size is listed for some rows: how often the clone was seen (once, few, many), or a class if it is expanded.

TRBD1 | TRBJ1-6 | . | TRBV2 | CASSGRWTGAHNSPLHF | TGTGCCAGCAGTGGACGGTGGACAGGGGCCCATAATTCACCCCTCCACTTT
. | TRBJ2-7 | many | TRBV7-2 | CASSLYGDEQYF | TGTGCCAGCAGCTTATACGGGGACGAGCAGTACTTC
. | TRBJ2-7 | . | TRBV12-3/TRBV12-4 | CASNLQGGHYEQYF | TGTGCCAGCAATTTACAGGGTGGTCACTACGAGCAGTACTTC
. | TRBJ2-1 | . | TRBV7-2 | CASSLDGLAYNEQFF | TGTGCCAGCAGCTTGGATGGGTTAGCATACAATGAGCAGTTCTTC
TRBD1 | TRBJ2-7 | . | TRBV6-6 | CASLRDRSYEQYF | TGTGCCAGTCTCAGGGACAGGTCCTACGAGCAGTACTTC
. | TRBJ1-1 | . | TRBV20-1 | CSAKSTEAFF | TGCAGTGCTAAGAGCACTGAAGCTTTCTTT
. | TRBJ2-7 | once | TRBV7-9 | CASRLPTKSYEQYF | TGTGCCAGCAGACTCCCGACAAAGTCCTACGAGCAGTACTTC
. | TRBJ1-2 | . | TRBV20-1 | CSVPTPGTNYGYTF | TGCAGTGTCCCGACTCCCGGGACCAACTATGGCTACACCTTC
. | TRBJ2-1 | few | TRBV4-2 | CASSQAYGSYNEQFF | TGTGCCAGCAGCCAGGCGTATGGGTCCTACAATGAGCAGTTCTTC
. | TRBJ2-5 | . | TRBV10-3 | CAISMVHRGETQYF | TGTGCCATCAGTATGGTACACCGCGGAGAGACCCAGTACTTC
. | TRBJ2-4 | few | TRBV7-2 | CASSRPSVGDIQYF | TGTGCCAGCAGCCGACCTTCGGTTGGAGACATTCAGTACTTC
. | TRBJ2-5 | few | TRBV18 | CASSPRNGPDETQYF | TGTGCCAGCTCACCTAGGAACGGACCGGACGAGACCCAGTACTTC
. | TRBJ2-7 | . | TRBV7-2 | CASTPGPRSYEQYF | TGTGCCAGCACCCCCGGGCCCAGGAGCTACGAGCAGTACTTC
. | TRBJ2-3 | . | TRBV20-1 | CSARDGGLGADTQYF | TGCAGTGCTAGAGACGGCGGGCTAGGGGCAGATACGCAGTATTTT
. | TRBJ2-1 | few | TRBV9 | CASSPGLLNNNEQFF | TGTGCCAGCAGCCCAGGCCTGCTGAATAACAATGAGCAGTTCTTC
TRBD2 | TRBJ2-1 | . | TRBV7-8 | CASSLGSGRFNEQFF | TGTGCCAGCAGCTTAGGTAGCGGGAGATTCAATGAGCAGTTCTTC
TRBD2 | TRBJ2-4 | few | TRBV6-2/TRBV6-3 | CASSRSSGTLAKNIQYF | TGTGCCAGCAGTCGGTCTAGCGGCACCTTAGCCAAAAACATTCAGTACTTC
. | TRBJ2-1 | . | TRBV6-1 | CASNPPGSSYNEQFF | TGTGCCAGCAATCCCCCGGGGAGCTCCTACAATGAGCAGTTCTTC
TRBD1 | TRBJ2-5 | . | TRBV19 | CASDRGGYAQETQYF | TGTGCCAGTGACAGGGGTGGGTATGCACAAGAGACCCAGTACTTC
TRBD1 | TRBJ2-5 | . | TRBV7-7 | CASSRGTGKTQYF | TGTGCTAGCAGCAGAGGGACAGGCAAGACCCAGTACTTC
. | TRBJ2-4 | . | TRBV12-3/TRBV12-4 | CASSLLGVAKNIQYF | TGTGCCAGCAGTTTGCTGGGTGTAGCCAAAAACATTCAGTACTTC
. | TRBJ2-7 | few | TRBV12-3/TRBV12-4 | CASSRTDGFSEQYF | TGTGCCAGCAGCCGAACAGACGGGTTTAGCGAGCAGTACTTC
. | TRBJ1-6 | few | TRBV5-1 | CASSPTDYNSPLHF | TGCGCCAGCAGTCCCACGGATTATAATTCACCCCTCCACTTT
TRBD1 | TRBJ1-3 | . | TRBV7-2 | CASSSGTGWNTIYF | TGTGCCAGCAGCTCCGGGACAGGGTGGAACACCATATATTTT
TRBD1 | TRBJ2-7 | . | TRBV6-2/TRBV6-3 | CASSDRAGYEQYF | TGTGCCAGCTCGGACAGGGCTGGCTACGAGCAGTACTTC
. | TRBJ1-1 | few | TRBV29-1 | CSVTSQTEAFF | TGCAGCGTCACCTCCCAGACTGAAGCTTTCTTT
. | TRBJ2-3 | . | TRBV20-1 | CSAKKDSTDTQYF | TGCAGTGCTAAAAAGGACAGCACAGATACGCAGTATTTT
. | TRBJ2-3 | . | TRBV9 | CASSVHGWGDTDTQYF | TGTGCCAGCAGCGTTCACGGGTGGGGGGACACAGATACGCAGTATTTT
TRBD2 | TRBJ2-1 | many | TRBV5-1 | CASSLALAGNNEQFF | TGCGCCAGCAGCTTGGCCCTAGCGGGAAACAATGAGCAGTTCTTC
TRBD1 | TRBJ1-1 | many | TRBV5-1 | CASSLDRGNTEAFF | TGCGCCAGCAGCTTGGACAGGGGGAACACTGAAGCTTTCTTT
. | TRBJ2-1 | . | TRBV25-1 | CASSESPGEQFF | TGTGCCAGCAGTGAATCCCCGGGTGAGCAGTTCTTC
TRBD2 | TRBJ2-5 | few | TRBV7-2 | CASSLGGTSGVQETQYF | TGTGCCAGCAGCTTAGGGGGGACTAGCGGGGTTCAAGAGACCCAGTACTTC
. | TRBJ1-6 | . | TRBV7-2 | CASSFWVGSGNSPLHF | TGTGCCAGCAGCTTCTGGGTAGGCAGCGGGAATTCACCCCTCCACTTT
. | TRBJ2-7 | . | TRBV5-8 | CARSPRLSYEQYF | TGTGCCAGGAGCCCCAGGCTGTCCTACGAGCAGTACTTC
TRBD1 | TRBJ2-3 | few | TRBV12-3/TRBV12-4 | CASSPTGDRTDTQYF | TGTGCCAGCAGTCCCACAGGGGATCGCACAGATACGCAGTATTTT
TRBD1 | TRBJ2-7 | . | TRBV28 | CASSVLGQGSYEQYF | TGTGCCAGCAGTGTATTGGGACAGGGTTCCTACGAGCAGTACTTC
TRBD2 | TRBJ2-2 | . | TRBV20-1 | CSAGPSGVNTGELFF | TGCAGTGCCGGGCCTAGCGGGGTGAACACCGGGGAGCTGTTTTTT
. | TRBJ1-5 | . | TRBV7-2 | CASSSYPEWPQHF | TGTGCCAGCAGCTCCTACCCTGAATGGCCCCAGCATTTT
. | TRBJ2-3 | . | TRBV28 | CASLRDLGGEGFGFKQYF | TGTGCCAGCCTCCGGGACCTAGGGGGGGAGGGGTTCGGTTTTAAGCAGTATTTT
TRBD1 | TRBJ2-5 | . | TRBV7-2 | CASSKPTGVQETQYF | TGTGCCAGCAGTAAGCCCACAGGGGTTCAAGAGACCCAGTACTTC
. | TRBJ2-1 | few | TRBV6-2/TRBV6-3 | CASSIDSFSYNEQFF | TGTGCCAGCAGTATTGACAGCTTTTCCTACAATGAGCAGTTCTTC
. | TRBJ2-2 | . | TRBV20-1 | CSATYDQNTGELFF | TGCAGTGCAACCTACGACCAGAACACCGGGGAGCTGTTTTTT
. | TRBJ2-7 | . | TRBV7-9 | CASSVDGGQNYEQYF | TGTGCCAGCAGCGTAGACGGGGGACAGAACTACGAGCAGTACTTC
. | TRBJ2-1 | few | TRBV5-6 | CASSLFLGLDEQFF | TGTGCCAGCAGCTTGTTTCTAGGTTTGGATGAGCAGTTCTTC
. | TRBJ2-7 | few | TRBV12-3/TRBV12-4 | CASTPPGTGGHEQYF | TGTGCCAGCACCCCCCCAGGTACCGGGGGACACGAGCAGTACTTC
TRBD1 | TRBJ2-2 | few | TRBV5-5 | CASSFSDRGRVMGF | TGTGCCAGCAGCTTTAGTGACAGGGGGCGCGTCATGGGGTTT
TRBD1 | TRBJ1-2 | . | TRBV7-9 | CASMDRLIYGYTF | TGTGCCAGCATGGACAGGTTAATTTATGGCTACACCTTC
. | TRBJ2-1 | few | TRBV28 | CASSWQGTTNEQFF | TGTGCCAGCAGTTGGCAGGGAACTACCAATGAGCAGTTCTTC